Each of the 32 T cell receptor beta chains below was sequenced from the same sample in a study of T cells after yellow fever vaccination. TCRdb processed the 5' RACE reads anew with MiXCR; each CDR3 protein has one entry. Of around 72,000 distinct CDR3 sequences listed, about 7.7% are singletons. The sequenced sample was CD8+ T cells sorted from PBMCs, obtained more than 8 days after the first yellow fever vaccination. These receptor sequences come from a man younger than 35 who received the YFV17D yellow fever vaccine.

This clonotype was seen many times. The chain recombines TRBV28 with TRBJ2-1, with 7 bases aligning to TRBD2. The germline V gene has CDR1 MDHEN and CDR2 SYDVKM. The junction had 9 bases not matched to a gene; V was cut back by 6 bases and J by 1 base. The CDR3 is made up of 16 amino acids. The CDR3 loop reads CASRESGLGSYNEQFF. In DNA, the CDR3 is TGTGCCAGCAGGGAGTCCGGACTAGGATCCTACAATGAGCAGTTCTTC.

This clonotype appeared many times. The J gene is TRBJ2-3, the V gene TRBV10-3, with a tentative D call TRBD2 (6 bases). Trimming shortened V by 8 bases and J by 0 bases, and 18 bases separated the two germline ends. CDR1 ENHRY and CDR2 SYGVKD come from the germline V gene. CDR3 length equals 16 residues. CDR3 DNA sequence: TGTGCCATCCGAACTAGCTCCCTAGATAGCACAGATACGCAGTATTTT. Its translation is CAIRTSSLDSTDTQYF.

The chain uses TRBV7-2 and TRBJ2-1, with D perhaps TRBD2 (6 bases). V gave up 0 bases and J gave up 1 base, with 16 bases separating them. Germline CDR1 reads SGHTA; CDR2 reads FQGNSA. The CDR3 loop spans 18 amino acids. The CDR3, as DNA: TGTGCCAGCAGCTTAGCGGCGGCGGTGGGGGGATCCTACAATGAGCAGTTCTTC. Its protein product is CASSLAAAVGGSYNEQFF.

This clonotype was counted many times. V gene TRBV9 combines with J gene TRBJ2-1, with a tentative D call TRBD2 (5 bases). Germline lookup yields CDR1 SGDLS and CDR2 YYNGEE. Trimming shortened V by 3 bases and J by 2 bases, and 15 bases separated the two germline ends. The CDR3 spans 16 residues. Here the CDR3 reads CASSEGSGYPYNEQFF. The CDR3 DNA is TGTGCCAGCAGCGAAGGCTCGGGGTACCCCTACAATGAGCAGTTCTTC.

In the case of this clonotype: Given a much more abundant clone one base away, this may be a read error. This chain joins TRBV4-3 and TRBJ1-5; possibly TRBD1 for D (5 bases). This CDR3 comprises 15 residues. Trimming cost V 4 bases and J 4 bases, with 14 bases left between them. CDR1 is LGHNA and CDR2 is YSLEER in the germline V gene. The CDR3 loop is CASSLGATENQPQHF. DNA for the CDR3: TGCGCCAGCAGCCTAGGGGCGACTGAGAATCAGCCCCAGCATTTT.

This clonotype was observed at least ten times. The rearrangement joins TRBV12-3 or TRBV12-4 to TRBJ2-4; no definite D call. The CDR3 has 14 amino acids. V was shortened by 6 bases and J by 8 bases, with 17 bases between the two germline ends. CDR3 nucleotides: TGTGCCAGCAGCCCGATAGGTGACAAGGACATTCAGTACTTC. This gives the protein CASSPIGDKDIQYF.

This clonotype occurred a few times. The gene calls are TRBV5-4 and TRBJ2-4; D ambiguous. Germline CDR1 and CDR2: SGHNT and YYREEE (reference sequence). V was trimmed by 1 base and J by 0 bases, leaving 5 bases between them. This CDR3 is built from 14 residues. CDR3 sequence (DNA): TGTGCCAGCAGCTTGTGGGTAGCCAAAAACATTCAGTACTTC. This sequence encodes CASSLWVAKNIQYF.

This clonotype showed up just a few times. This rearrangement joins TRBV19 to TRBJ1-5; 8 bases are a match to TRBD1. The ends lost 1 base at V and 7 bases at J; junction bases unmatched: 6. CDR3 size: 15 residues. Germline V gives CDR1 LNHDA, CDR2 SQIVND (reference sequence). CDR3 residues: CASSIGTGTKQPQHF. For the CDR3, the DNA is TGTGCCAGTAGTATAGGGACAGGGACCAAGCAGCCCCAGCATTTT.

This clonotype qualifies as medium-sized. V and J are TRBV9 and TRBJ2-1; D assignment may be TRBD1 or TRBD2 (7 bases each). The length of the CDR3 is 16 residues. The ends were cut back, 4 bases at V and 1 base at J, with 15 bases in the middle. From germline, CDR1 is SGDLS and CDR2 YYNGEE. The DNA for the CDR3 is TGTGCCAGCAGCAGAGGGGAGGGGGCTTCCTACAATGAGCAGTTCTTC. Its translation is CASSRGEGASYNEQFF. Full variable domain (remainder filled in from reference TRBV9 and TRBJ2-1): DSGVTQTPKHLITATGQRVTLRCSPRSGDLSVYWYQQSLDQGLQFLIQYYNGEERAKGNILERFSAQQFPDLHSELNLSSLELGDSALYFCASSRGEGASYNEQFFGPGTRLTVL.

This clonotype was seen a handful of times. The chain combines TRBV24-1 with TRBJ2-3; D call uncertain. V lost 3 bases to trimming and J lost 2 bases, with 5 bases between them. CDR1 is KGHDR and CDR2 is SFDVKD in the germline V gene. The CDR3 totals 13 residues. The CDR3 protein is CATSDGYTDTQYF. The CDR3 DNA reads TGTGCCACCAGTGATGGGTACACAGATACGCAGTATTTT.

The DNA for the CDR3 is TGTGCCAGCGTCCCGGGGGGGGCCACAACCTACAATGAGCAGTTCTTC. It encodes CASVPGGATTYNEQFF. The chain recombines TRBV12-3 or TRBV12-4 with TRBJ2-1, with 8 bases that match TRBD2. V dropped 8 bases and J dropped 2; count of bases not matched to a gene: 11. The CDR3 contains 16 residues.

This clonotype came up many times. The rearrangement uses TRBV29-1 and TRBJ2-7; D assignment may be TRBD1 or TRBD2 (5 bases each). Looked up from germline, CDR1 is SQVTM and CDR2 is ANQGSEA. V gave up 1 base and J gave up 2 bases, with 12 bases separating them. The CDR3 is made up of 14 amino acids. The CDR3 is CSVEGRDVPYEQYF. The CDR3 DNA is TGCAGCGTTGAAGGCCGGGACGTACCCTACGAGCAGTACTTC.

A few counts support this clonotype. The chain combines TRBV3-1 with TRBJ2-3, with D possibly being TRBD1 or TRBD2 (5 bases each). CDR3 length equals 16 residues. Germline CDR1 LGHDT, CDR2 YNNKEL (reference sequence). Deletions cut 4 bases from V and 2 bases from J, with 16 bases between. Here the CDR3 reads CASSRGRGGTTDTQYF. CDR3 bases: TGTGCCAGCAGCCGAGGCCGGGGCGGTACCACAGATACGCAGTATTTT.

This clonotype was observed many times. This sequence joins TRBV11-1 and TRBJ2-2; 8 bases are shared with TRBD1. The CDR3 has 19 residues. The germline V gene encodes CDR1 SGHAT and CDR2 FQDESV (reference sequence). V lost 5 bases and J lost 1; bases outside the gene matches: 15. CDR3 sequence: CASSRKPPGQVRNTGELFF. CDR3 nucleotides: TGTGCCAGCAGCCGTAAACCGCCGGGACAGGTCCGGAACACCGGGGAGCTGTTTTTT.

This rearrangement joins TRBV5-1 to TRBJ1-2; possibly TRBD1 for D (6 bases). The V gene lost 2 bases and the J gene lost 7 bases, with 12 bases spanning the gap. In germline, CDR1 is SGHRS, CDR2 YFSETQ. CDR3 length equals 13 residues. CDR3 residues: CASSLRGALGYTF. Here the CDR3 DNA reads TGCGCCAGCAGCTTACGGGGGGCGCTTGGCTACACCTTC.

The V gene is TRBV10-3, the J gene TRBJ2-1, with 10 bases identical to TRBD2. The CDR3 is made up of 15 amino acids. V trimming: 4 bases; J trimming: 4 bases; junction bases outside the gene matches: 4. CDR1 and CDR2 (germline): ENHRY, SYGVKD. Written as DNA, the CDR3 is TGTGCCATCAGTGGCGGTAGCGGGGGGTACAATGAGCAGTTCTTC. This translates into CAISGGSGGYNEQFF.

This clonotype showed up many times. The chain is built from TRBV4-1 and TRBJ1-6; D is undetermined. This CDR3 comprises 15 residues. V lost 0 bases and J lost 9, with 12 bases in between. Per germline, CDR1 MGHRA and CDR2 YSYEKL. CDR3 amino acids: CASSQEVGLGSPLHF. The CDR3 nucleotides read TGCGCCAGCAGCCAAGAGGTGGGTTTGGGTTCACCCCTCCACTTT.

A few counts support this clonotype. The V call is TRBV19, the J call TRBJ1-2; D gene ambiguous. There are 14 residues in the CDR3. Germline-derived CDR1 and CDR2 are LNHDA and SQIVND (reference sequence). V was trimmed by 6 bases and J by 4 bases, leaving 15 bases between them. In DNA, the CDR3 is TGTGCCAGTAGGGACGGAACCAACCTCTATGGCTACACCTTC. Encoded protein: CASRDGTNLYGYTF.

The rearrangement links TRBV5-1 to TRBJ1-2; D possibly corresponds to TRBD1 (6 bases). V was pared by 2 bases and J by 2 bases, with 16 bases between. Germline V gene lookup returns CDR1 SGHRS and CDR2 YFSETQ. The CDR3 contains 16 residues. CDR3 DNA: TGCGCCAGCAGCTTCTCTCCCCGGACAGAAAACTATGGCTACACCTTC. Translation gives CASSFSPRTENYGYTF.

This clonotype appeared many times. The chain carries TRBV12-3 or TRBV12-4 and TRBJ2-7; D unresolved. V was clipped by 3 bases and J by 1 base, with 4 bases between them. This CDR3 has 12 residues. The CDR3 loop reads CASSFESYEQYV. CDR3 bases: TGTGCCAGCAGTTTTGAGTCCTACGAGCAGTACGTC.

In this sample, this clonotype turned up many times. The V call is TRBV15, the J call TRBJ1-1; 9 nucleotides align to TRBD1. Trimming took 4 bases from V and 10 from J; bases not matched to a gene: 10. The CDR3 spans 14 residues. Germline V gene data show CDR1 as LNHNV and CDR2 as YYDKDF (reference sequence). The CDR3 DNA follows: TGTGCCACCAGCACCGGACAGGGGATCTGGCGAGCTTTCTTT. Translated, it gives CATSTGQGIWRAFF. The full variable domain, in which reference TRBV15 and TRBJ1-1 provide the parts outside the CDR3, is DAMVIQNPRYQVTQFGKPVTLSCSQTLNHNVMYWYQQKSSQAPKLLFHYYDKDFNNEADTPDNFQSRRPNTSFCFLDIRSPGLGDTAMYLCATSTGQGIWRAFFGQGTRLTVV.

The chain combines TRBV20-1 with TRBJ1-5; 7 bases match TRBD1. In germline, CDR1 is DFQATT, CDR2 SNEGSKA (reference sequence). The CDR3 is 15 amino acids. V shed 5 bases and J 2 bases; nucleotides not matched to a gene: 9. In nucleotides, the CDR3 is TGCAGTGCTCGGGACAGAGCCAGAGGCAATCAGCCCCAGCATTTT. Its protein is CSARDRARGNQPQHF.

V gene TRBV4-2 combines with J gene TRBJ2-2, with D perhaps matching TRBD1 or TRBD2 (6 bases each). V lost 4 bases and J 6 bases, leaving 9 bases between the germline ends. This CDR3 has 13 amino acids. CDR1 and CDR2 from the germline V gene are LGHNA and YNFKEQ. The CDR3 spells CASSPGGPGELFF. The CDR3 region has the DNA TGTGCCAGCAGCCCCGGGGGCCCCGGGGAGCTGTTTTTT.

The table lists this clonotype with many counts. This chain joins TRBV7-6 and TRBJ1-6; D remains unclear. The CDR3 is made up of 15 amino acids. Germline V gene lookup returns CDR1 SGHVS and CDR2 FNYEAQ. The V and J ends lost 4 bases and 7 bases respectively, with 14 bases between them. CDR3 coding DNA: TGTGCCAGCAGCTCCTTCGACGGGAAAAATTCACCCCTCCACTTT. As protein: CASSSFDGKNSPLHF.

Concerning this clonotype: A much bigger clone sits one base away, suggesting this may be a read error. The rearrangement joins TRBV7-2 to TRBJ2-5, with D hard to call. The CDR3 sequence is 15 residues long. V was pared by 2 bases and J by 4 bases, with 14 bases between. Germline CDR1 reads SGHTA; CDR2 reads FQGNSA. CDR3 in amino acids: CASSLTAAETETQYF. CDR3 sequence (DNA): TGTGCCAGCAGCTTAACGGCGGCCGAGACAGAGACCCAGTACTTC. The variable domain in full, with the rest retrieved from reference TRBV7-2 and TRBJ2-5, is GAGVSQSPSNKVTEKGKDVELRCDPISGHTALYWYRQSLGQGLEFLIYFQGNSAPDKSGLPSDRFSAERTGGSVSTLTIQRTQQEDSAVYLCASSLTAAETETQYFGPGTRLLVL.

This clonotype was detected ten times or more. V usage is TRBV10-3 and J usage is TRBJ2-7, with 10 bases fitting TRBD1. The length of the CDR3 is 14 residues. In germline, CDR1 is ENHRY, CDR2 SYGVKD. Trimming cost V 6 bases and J 3 bases; bases outside gene matches: 5. The CDR3 nucleotides read TGTGCCATCAGCGGCGGACAGGGGGTCTACGAGCAGTACGTC. As protein: CAISGGQGVYEQYV.

The table lists this clonotype with many counts. J is TRBJ2-7 and V is TRBV12-3 or TRBV12-4; tentatively, D is TRBD2 (6 bases). V shed 3 bases and J shed 5 bases, with 8 bases lying between them. The CDR3 has 12 residues. Here the CDR3 reads CASSLGGHEQYF. As DNA, the CDR3 is TGTGCCAGCAGTTTGGGAGGTCACGAGCAGTACTTC.

The CDR3, as DNA: TGTGCCAGCAGTTCGGAACAGGGGAGCTCTGGGGCCAACGTCCTGACTTTC. Its translation: CASSSEQGSSGANVLTF. This chain links TRBV12-3 or TRBV12-4 with TRBJ2-6; 7 bases match TRBD1. V gave up 4 bases and J gave up 0 bases; unmatched junction bases: 6. The CDR3 is 17 amino acids.

The rearrangement links TRBV4-1 to TRBJ1-5; D perhaps matches TRBD1 (6 bases). In germline, CDR1 is MGHRA, CDR2 YSYEKL. The ends were cut back, 1 base at V and 3 bases at J, with 13 bases in the middle. There are 16 residues in the CDR3. The CDR3 DNA reads TGCGCCAGCAGCCAAGTCGGGGACACCTACAATCAGCCCCAGCATTTT. It is translated as CASSQVGDTYNQPQHF.

This clonotype was observed many times. The chain carries TRBV12-3 or TRBV12-4 and TRBJ1-4; TRBD1 matches at 8 bases. Trimming took 1 base from V and 16 from J; bases not matched to a gene: 11. The CDR3 runs 14 residues. DNA of the CDR3: TGTGCCAGCAGTTTAGAATTCCCGGACAGGGTTACGTTTTTT. Translated: CASSLEFPDRVTFF.

The chain is built from TRBV7-9 and TRBJ2-7; 11 bases map to TRBD2. Germline lookup yields CDR1 SEHNR and CDR2 FQNEAQ (reference sequence). The CDR3 length is 17 residues. The trim removed 1 base at V and 0 bases at J, leaving 5 bases unmatched. The CDR3: CASSLVAGGESSYEQYF. The CDR3 DNA follows: TGTGCCAGCAGCTTAGTAGCGGGGGGGGAATCCTCCTACGAGCAGTACTTC.

The CDR3 loop reads CASSQEPARTAYNEQFF. CDR3 in DNA: TGCGCCAGCAGCCAAGAACCGGCTCGGACAGCCTACAATGAGCAGTTCTTC. This chain links TRBV4-1 with TRBJ2-1; D perhaps matches TRBD1 (6 bases). The CDR3 is 17 amino acids. Germline assignment: CDR1 MGHRA and CDR2 YSYEKL. The V end was cut by 0 bases, the J end by 2 bases, with 14 bases between.